The clone carrying this T cell receptor (beta chain) was picked up many times. Its antigen is not identified. CDR1 is SGHRS, CDR2 YFSETQ, per germline. J was trimmed by 2 bases and V by 2 bases; bases with no gene match: 6. There are 16 residues in the CDR3. The sample comes from a study of T-cell memory formation after mild COVID-19. TCRdb itself ran the 5' RACE reads through MiXCR, one entry per CDR3 protein. The sample includes hundreds of thousands of distinct CDR3 sequences, roughly 15% seen only once; the top ten take 20% to 25%. Study-wide results and caveats: Whether second-wave clones peaking at day 37 were SARS-CoV-2 specific went unconfirmed.

V is TRBV5-1 and J is TRBJ2-3, with 9 nucleotides matching TRBD2. Sequencing was carried out using PBMCs or a T cell subset sorted from them (not recorded which). The clonotype was recovered from a man aged 18 to 30 who had mild COVID-19 (a few samples of this study predate the infection). Cell type and time point are not known. CDR3 bases: TGCGCCAGCAGCTTCCAGACTAGCGGCGTCACAGATACGCAGTATTTT. It encodes CASSFQTSGVTDTQYF. Variable domain in full (rest from reference TRBV5-1 and TRBJ2-3): KAGVTQTPRYLIKTRGQQVTLSCSPISGHRSVSWYQQTPGQGLQFLFEYFSETQRNKGNFPGRFSGRQFSNSRSEMNVSTLELGDSALYLCASSFQTSGVTDTQYFGPGTRLTVL.